Listed here are 14 T cell receptor beta chains from one sample, sequenced in a study of T cells in women clearing cervical HPV infection. Data came from immunoSEQ multiplex PCR; TCRdb stores just in-frame clones and leaves some out. Its clone listing holds over 15,000 clones. The source material was blood buffy coat. Every receptor here comes from a woman aged 18-70 years with a cervical HPV16 infection that either progressed to CIN3+ or cleared (not recorded which).

A note on this clone: The missing CDR3 end, 3 residues past where the read stops, is filled in from the germline J gene. The gene calls are TRBV20-1 and TRBJ1-5; D might be TRBD1 (6 bases). Germline CDR1 and CDR2: DFQATT and SNEGSKA (reference sequence). The CDR3 is made up of 15 amino acids. V lost 1 base and J 9 bases, leaving 19 bases between the germline ends. CDR3 bases read: TGCAGTGCTAGAGTTTTAGGGGGTGCCAGGATGCCC. Its protein is CSARVLGGARMP. The complete CDR3 protein is CSARVLGGARMPQHF.

Worth noting for this clone: The read halts 3 residues ahead of the CDR3 end, with the missing end drawn from the germline J gene. V is TRBV12-3 or TRBV12-4 and J is TRBJ1-6, with 11 bases that match TRBD1. J was trimmed by 10 bases and V by 5 bases; bases with no gene match: 10. There are 16 residues in the CDR3. The sequenced CDR3 bases are TGTGCCAGCAGTCCGGCCGCCGGGACAGGGGGATCACCC. It yields the protein CASSPAAGTGGSP. The CDR3, in full, reads CASSPAAGTGGSPLHF.

About this clone itself: The read comes to an end 3 residues before the CDR3 does, leaving the germline J gene to fill in the end. This sequence joins TRBV7-9 and TRBJ2-5, with TRBD1 as a possible D gene (5 bases). Trimming removed 2 bases at V and 5 bases at J, with 12 bases between. Germline CDR1 is SEHNR and CDR2 is FQNEAQ (reference sequence). The CDR3 totals 14 residues. CDR3: CASSLNGAAETQYF. The sequenced CDR3 bases are TGTGCCAGCAGCTTAAATGGGGCAGCGGAGACC.

A note on this clone: The CDR3 end lies 3 residues beyond the end of the read and is filled in from the germline J gene. The chain links TRBV7-2 to TRBJ2-4; 8 bases map to TRBD1. Germline values: CDR1 SGHTA, CDR2 FQGNSA. This CDR3 contains 15 residues. CDR3 region: CASSSMTGAGYGQYF. The sequenced part of the CDR3 DNA is TGTGCCAGCAGCTCGATGACAGGGGCAGGCTATGGT.

Concerning this clone: Read sequence stops 3 residues before the CDR3 end, and the germline J gene provides the missing end. This rearrangement joins TRBV18 to TRBJ1-1, with D maybe TRBD1 (6 bases). Trimming pared 4 bases from V and 4 bases from J, leaving 13 bases between. CDR3 length equals 14 residues. Per the germline V gene, CDR1 is KGHSH and CDR2 is LQKENI. The CDR3 sequence is CASSQRTEITEAFF. CDR3 DNA (partial): TGTGCCAGCTCACAAAGGACAGAGATCACTGAA.

Comment on this clone: The sequenced fragment ends 3 residues before the CDR3 boundary, so the rest is inferred from the germline J gene. The rearrangement joins TRBV10-1 to TRBJ2-7; D gene uncertain. This CDR3 spans 13 amino acids. Germline V gene lookup returns CDR1 WNHNN and CDR2 SYGVQD (reference sequence). V was clipped by 5 bases and J by 3 bases, with 11 bases between them. CDR3 loop: CASSSSGLYEQYF. The CDR3 bases that were read are TGCGCCAGCAGTTCATCGGGTCTCTACGAG.

As concerns this clone: The CDR3 end lies 3 residues beyond the end of the read and is filled in from the germline J gene. The chain combines TRBV5-1 with TRBJ2-1; D ambiguous. Deletions cut 2 bases from V and 7 bases from J, with 16 bases between. CDR3 length: 15 residues. Germline V gene data show CDR1 as SGHRS and CDR2 as YFSETQ. The CDR3: CASSFDISPINEQFF. Partial CDR3 DNA: TGCGCCAGCAGCTTTGACATATCTCCAATTAATGAG.

In the case of this clone: The sequenced fragment ends 3 residues before the CDR3 boundary, so the rest is inferred from the germline J gene. The rearrangement links TRBV6-2 or TRBV6-3 to TRBJ2-7; TRBD1 is a possible D gene (6 bases). V was cut by 6 bases and J by 5 bases, with 14 bases left in between. Germline V gives CDR1 MNHEY, CDR2 SVGEGT. The CDR3 length is 13 residues. The CDR3 loop is CASRLAGVNEQYF. CDR3 bases read: TGTGCCAGCAGGCTTGCAGGGGTCAACGAG.

A remark on this clone: The read gets to within 3 residues of the CDR3 end, and the germline J gene fills in the rest. The chain carries TRBV5-1 and TRBJ2-5; 11 bases align to TRBD1. V was pared by 7 bases and J by 2 bases, with 7 bases of the junction left unmatched. Germline-derived CDR1 and CDR2 are SGHRS and YFSETQ. This CDR3 has 15 amino acids. The CDR3 DNA, read in part, is TGCGCCAGCCTTAACGGGACAGGGGGGCAAGAGACC. Translated, it gives CASLNGTGGQET. The full CDR3 sequence reads CASLNGTGGQETQYF.

To note about this clone: The read falls 3 residues short of the CDR3 end, and the missing part is taken from the germline J gene. V is TRBV6-1 and J is TRBJ1-1; perhaps TRBD1 as D (6 bases). This CDR3 spans 16 amino acids. The ends were cut back, 4 bases at V and 5 bases at J, with 20 bases in the middle. CDR1 is MNHNS and CDR2 is SASEGT in the germline V gene. The CDR3 loop is CASSGPTGRGRTEAFF. CDR3 bases read: TGTGCCAGCAGTGGCCCCACGGGCAGGGGTAGGACTGAA.

As to this clone: At one end the junction does not follow the germline gene, possibly because of a read error. The CDR3 goes on 3 residues after the read ends, and that part is filled in from the germline J gene. The chain is built from TRBV4-2 and TRBJ2-2; 8 positions agree with TRBD1. CDR1 is LGHNA and CDR2 is YNFKEQ in the germline V gene. CDR3 length: 17 amino acids. CDR3 sequence reads: CASSLGQAQDPTGELFF. Incomplete CDR3 DNA: TGCGCCAGCAGCTTGGGACAGGCTCAGGACCCCACCGGGGAG.

For this clone: The read halts 3 residues ahead of the CDR3 end, with the missing end drawn from the germline J gene. The genes are TRBV7-9 and TRBJ1-2; 7 nucleotides align to TRBD1. Germline V gene sequence: CDR1 SEHNR, CDR2 FQNEAQ (reference sequence). The CDR3 has 13 residues. CDR3 residues: CASSSPRGYDYTF. CDR3 DNA, as far as it was read: TGTGCCAGCAGCTCCCCCAGGGGGTACGAC.

On this clone itself: The read is 3 residues too short to cover the CDR3 end, so that end is filled in from the germline J gene. The chain has TRBV30 and TRBJ2-3; tentative D call: TRBD1 (5 bases). CDR1 and CDR2 from the germline V gene are GTSNPN and SVGIG (reference sequence). The CDR3 has 13 residues. The CDR3 spells CAWAHQGVETQYF. The covered CDR3 bases are TGTGCCTGGGCGCATCAAGGGGTGGAGACG.

On this clone itself: With the read ending 3 residues before the CDR3 end, the germline J gene is used to fill in that end. The genes are TRBV6-1 and TRBJ1-2; D is perhaps TRBD1 (5 bases). The V gene's germline CDR1 is MNHNS and CDR2 SASEGT. The CDR3 contains 14 residues. The CDR3: CASSEVRREGGYTF. The part of the CDR3 DNA that was read is TGTGCCAGCAGTGAAGTTCGCAGGGAGGGCGGC.